What follows are 12 T cell receptor beta chains derived from one specimen sequenced in a study of molecular identifiers for immune sequencing clone quantification. TCRdb processed the PCR reads anew with MiXCR; each CDR3 protein has one entry. The profile covers 400,000 to 600,000 distinct CDR3 sequences, with roughly a fifth appearing a single time and roughly 0.81% taken by the ten largest. The sequenced material came from naive CD8+ T cells from blood, with Jurkat cell RNA spiked in. Subset reported: FACS-sorted CD8+CD4-CCR7+CD45RA+ naive T cells. These receptors all stem from a human donor in good health. Some libraries in this study had Jurkat cell RNA spiked in.

The rearrangement uses TRBV10-2 and TRBJ2-5; TRBD2 matches 9 bases. The CDR3 consists of 17 residues. V gave up 6 bases and J gave up 3 bases; unmatched junction bases: 14. From germline, CDR1 is WSHSY and CDR2 SAAADI. CDR3 amino acids: CASSDHPYRLAEETQYF. For the CDR3, the DNA is TGCGCCAGCAGCGACCACCCTTACAGACTAGCGGAAGAGACCCAGTACTTC.

This clonotype was seen many times. This chain uses TRBV27 with TRBJ2-6; tentatively, D is TRBD1 (6 bases). The V end lost 4 bases, the J end lost 5 bases, and 12 bases lay between the germline ends. This CDR3 contains 15 residues. Germline V CDR1 and CDR2: MNHEY, SMNVEV (reference sequence). CDR3 in amino acids: CASSSNRDRANVLTF. In DNA, the CDR3 is TGTGCCAGCAGTTCTAACCGGGACAGGGCCAACGTCCTGACTTTC.

This clonotype turned up a few times. V gene TRBV6-6 combines with J gene TRBJ2-7, with TRBD2 identical over 7 bases. Germline V lookup: CDR1 MNHNY, CDR2 SVGAGI (reference sequence). V shed 6 bases and J 4 bases; nucleotides not matched to a gene: 12. The CDR3 consists of 15 residues. DNA of the CDR3: TGTGCCAGCAGACCCATAACTAGCGCGGTTTACGAGCAGTACTTC. Protein product: CASRPITSAVYEQYF.

This chain connects TRBV6-1 to TRBJ2-7, with D perhaps TRBD1 or TRBD2 (5 bases each). This CDR3 region has 13 residues. The V and J ends lost 6 bases and 5 bases respectively, with 14 bases between them. CDR1 is MNHNS and CDR2 is SASEGT in the germline V gene. Written as DNA, the CDR3 is TGTGCCAGCAGCACGGGACCTGGCAACGAGCAGTACTTC. This translates into CASSTGPGNEQYF.

In the case of this clonotype: This could be a read error, since a much larger clone is one nucleotide away. The chain employs TRBV24-1 and TRBJ2-1; no reliable D call. This CDR3 contains 12 residues. Germline CDR1 reads KGHDR; CDR2 reads SFDVKD. CDR3 sequence reads: CATGDLYNEQFF. DNA for the CDR3: TGTGCCACCGGTGATTTGTACAATGAGCAGTTCTTC.

With respect to this clonotype: This may be a read error, as it is one base from a much larger clone. The chain joins TRBV20-1 to TRBJ2-7, with a possible D match to TRBD2 (5 bases). Germline V lookup: CDR1 DFQATT, CDR2 SNEGSKA (reference sequence). The CDR3 is made up of 14 amino acids. With 5 bases removed from V and 3 bases from J, the gap between germline ends came to 17 bases. CDR3 bases: TGCAGTGCTCCAGAGGGCGGGCCCTACTACGAGCAGTACTTC. Residues: CSAPEGGPYYEQYF.

With regard to this clonotype: A single base separates this from a much larger clone, so it may be a read error. This chain joins TRBV19 and TRBJ2-5; TRBD2 agrees at 14 bases. J was trimmed by 5 bases and V by 8 bases; bases with no gene match: 7. CDR1 is LNHDA and CDR2 is SQIVND in the germline V gene (reference sequence). The CDR3 runs 15 residues. CDR3 sequence: CASGSGTSGSETQYF. CDR3 bases: TGTGCCAGTGGTAGCGGGACTAGCGGGAGTGAGACCCAGTACTTC.

The rearrangement joins TRBV6-6 to TRBJ2-2, with D hard to call. Trimming shortened V by 2 bases and J by 0 bases, and 7 bases separated the two germline ends. Germline V gene sequence: CDR1 MNHNY, CDR2 SVGAGI (reference sequence). The CDR3 is 15 residues long. The CDR3 loop is CASSYTSPNTGELFF. CDR3 nucleotide sequence: TGTGCCAGCAGTTACACGTCTCCGAACACCGGGGAGCTGTTTTTT.

At least ten counts were recorded for this clonotype. The chain couples TRBV7-9 to TRBJ2-3; the D is unclear. Trimming pared 5 bases from V and 4 bases from J, leaving 10 bases between. Germline lookup yields CDR1 SEHNR and CDR2 FQNEAQ (reference sequence). The CDR3 is 13 amino acids. CDR3 amino acids: CASSLPAADTQYF. The CDR3 DNA sequence: TGTGCCAGCAGCCTCCCGGCCGCAGATACGCAGTATTTT.

This clonotype turned up a few times. The J gene is TRBJ2-2, the V gene TRBV9; 7 bases fit TRBD2. This CDR3 is 18 amino acids long. Trimming took 4 bases from V and 1 from J; bases not matched to a gene: 13. Germline values: CDR1 SGDLS, CDR2 YYNGEE. Here the CDR3 DNA reads TGTGCCAGCAGCCCTCGAATTTCTAGCGGTGAGAACACCGGGGAGCTGTTTTTT. Its translation is CASSPRISSGENTGELFF.

This clonotype was seen a few times. The V call is TRBV6-2 or TRBV6-3, the J call TRBJ2-3, with 10 bases matching TRBD1. Germline values: CDR1 MNHEY, CDR2 SVGEGT. With 6 bases clipped from V and 3 bases from J, the junction kept 9 bases outside the gene matches. This CDR3 has 16 residues. CDR3 coding DNA: TGTGCCAGCAGGCCAGACAGGGGGCCCTTAACAGATACGCAGTATTTT. This encodes CASRPDRGPLTDTQYF.

V and J are TRBV12-3 or TRBV12-4 and TRBJ2-1, with D maybe TRBD2 (5 bases). This CDR3 spans 13 amino acids. The germline V and J ends were trimmed by 9 bases and 0 bases, with 9 bases remaining between them. CDR3 region: CASGESSYNEQFF. The DNA of the CDR3 is TGTGCCAGTGGGGAGAGCTCCTACAATGAGCAGTTCTTC.